These 21 T cell receptor beta chains were all obtained from the same sample, sequenced in a study of early T cells in non-severe SARS-CoV-2 infection. One entry per CDR3 protein, called by TCRdb with MiXCR from the 5' RACE reads. The sample comprises tens of thousands of distinct CDR3 sequences, roughly a tenth of which are singletons, and under 7% rests with the top ten. Sequences were obtained from whole blood. These receptors were taken from an adult who was a healthcare worker with PCR-confirmed SARS-CoV-2 infection or an uninfected control (not recorded which).

This clonotype has only a few counts. The chain couples TRBV27 to TRBJ2-7, with 9 bases fitting TRBD2. CDR1 and CDR2 from the germline V gene are MNHEY and SMNVEV (reference sequence). V was clipped by 5 bases and J by 1 base; unmatched bases: 6. This CDR3 comprises 15 residues. The CDR3 bases are TGTGCCAGCAGTGCAGCTAGCGGGGTATCCTACGAGCAGTACTTC. It encodes CASSAASGVSYEQYF.

This clonotype was observed a few times. The chain combines TRBV4-3 with TRBJ2-4, with a possible D match to TRBD2 (5 bases). This CDR3 comprises 17 residues. V lost 2 bases and J 0 bases, leaving 14 bases between the germline ends. The germline V gene has CDR1 LGHNA and CDR2 YSLEER. CDR3 bases: TGCGCCAGCAGCCAAACGGCCGGACTCCTAGCCAAAAACATTCAGTACTTC. It encodes CASSQTAGLLAKNIQYF.

The rearrangement joins TRBV30 to TRBJ1-5; D gene unclear. Germline CDR1 reads GTSNPN; CDR2 reads SVGIG (reference sequence). This CDR3 has 13 amino acids. Trimming stripped 0 bases from V and 0 bases from J, with 3 bases between. The CDR3 DNA is TGTGCCTGGAGTGTTAATAGCAATCAGCCCCAGCATTTT. Translated, it gives CAWSVNSNQPQHF.

Many counts were recorded for this clonotype. The chain links TRBV30 to TRBJ1-1; D is ambiguous. The CDR3 is 13 residues long. V dropped 0 bases and J dropped 4 bases, with 9 bases sitting between them. The germline gives CDR1 GTSNPN, CDR2 SVGIG (reference sequence). The CDR3 bases are TGTGCCTGGAGTGTAACGGGAGGCACTGAAGCTTTCTTT. It translates to CAWSVTGGTEAFF.

A few counts support this clonotype. The chain employs TRBV24-1 and TRBJ2-1, with D perhaps given as TRBD1 or TRBD2 (5 bases each). Per germline, CDR1 KGHDR and CDR2 SFDVKD. With 7 bases removed from V and 11 bases from J, the gap between germline ends came to 14 bases. CDR3 length equals 12 residues. CDR3 coding DNA: TGTGCCACCAGGGAAATGGGGACCCAGCAGTTCTTC. Its protein is CATREMGTQQFF.

The table lists this clonotype with a few counts. The rearrangement joins TRBV6-2 or TRBV6-3 to TRBJ2-1, with 10 bases that match TRBD2. V trimming: 2 bases; J trimming: 5 bases; junction bases outside the gene matches: 18. CDR3 length equals 20 residues. Germline lookup yields CDR1 MNHEY and CDR2 SVGEGT. CDR3 sequence reads: CASSYPPLSTSGFLNNEQFF. The CDR3 coding sequence is TGTGCCAGCAGTTACCCTCCTTTATCGACTAGCGGGTTTCTAAACAATGAGCAGTTCTTC.

This clonotype was seen a few times. The chain combines TRBV14 with TRBJ2-2; D is unresolved. Trimming took off 6 bases at V and 4 bases at J, with 9 bases between the two ends. The CDR3 totals 13 residues. Per germline, CDR1 SGHDN and CDR2 FVKESK. This chain's CDR3 is CASSHMGTGELFF. CDR3 coding DNA: TGTGCCAGCAGTCATATGGGCACCGGGGAGCTGTTTTTT.

This clonotype was observed a handful of times. This chain links TRBV4-3 with TRBJ2-2, with 9 positions matching TRBD1. This CDR3 contains 17 residues. Germline CDR1 reads LGHNA; CDR2 reads YSLEER. V lost 0 bases and J lost 4; bases outside the gene matches: 6. The CDR3 is CASSQEGGQGLTGELFF. As DNA, the CDR3 is TGCGCCAGCAGCCAAGAGGGGGGACAGGGACTCACCGGGGAGCTGTTTTTT.

There are a few counts of this clonotype. The gene calls are TRBV9 and TRBJ2-7; tentatively, D is TRBD2 (6 bases). This CDR3 spans 15 amino acids. The germline gives CDR1 SGDLS, CDR2 YYNGEE. Trimming removed 0 bases from V and 0 bases from J, with 10 bases in between. DNA of the CDR3: TGTGCCAGCAGCGTAGTAGCGGATAGCTCCTACGAGCAGTACTTC. Amino acids: CASSVVADSSYEQYF.

In this sample, this clonotype turned up many times. The chain employs TRBV6-1 and TRBJ1-1; D gene uncertain. V dropped 1 base and J dropped 6 bases, with 3 bases sitting between them. Per the germline V gene, CDR1 is MNHNS and CDR2 is SASEGT. This CDR3 has 11 residues. In DNA, the CDR3 is TGTGCCAGCAGTGAAGTGGCTGAAGCTTTCTTT. Its protein is CASSEVAEAFF.

This clonotype was observed a handful of times. The chain links TRBV10-1 to TRBJ2-2, with TRBD1 as a possible D gene (6 bases). Germline CDR1 and CDR2: WNHNN and SYGVQD (reference sequence). V was cut by 6 bases and J by 2 bases, with 7 bases left in between. The CDR3 totals 13 residues. CDR3 coding DNA: TGCGCCAGCAGGGACAGCAACACCGGGGAGCTGTTTTTT. Its translation: CASRDSNTGELFF.

This clonotype was seen at least ten times. The CDR3 DNA follows: TGTGCCAGCTCACCGGGTGACGGCGAAGCTTTCTTT. Amino acid sequence: CASSPGDGEAFF. The J gene is TRBJ1-1, the V gene TRBV18; D call uncertain. V was shortened by 3 bases and J by 8 bases, with 10 bases between the two germline ends. The germline V gene encodes CDR1 KGHSH and CDR2 LQKENI. The CDR3 consists of 12 residues.

This clonotype was counted between two and nine times. The chain combines TRBV18 with TRBJ1-2; the D gene is possibly TRBD1 (6 bases). Germline V lookup: CDR1 KGHSH, CDR2 LQKENI. V lost 3 bases to trimming and J lost 6 bases, with 8 bases between them. The CDR3 has 12 residues. CDR3 nucleotides: TGTGCCAGCTCACCGACAGGACATGGCTACACCTTC. The encoded protein is CASSPTGHGYTF.

The chain has TRBV7-2 and TRBJ2-4; no clear D. CDR1 is SGHTA, CDR2 FQGNSA, per germline. This CDR3 is built from 14 residues. The V gene lost 5 bases and the J gene lost 1 base, with 9 bases spanning the gap. The CDR3 loop is CASSPAGAKNIQYF. The CDR3 DNA reads TGTGCCAGCAGCCCGGCCGGGGCCAAAAACATTCAGTACTTC.

This sequence joins TRBV2 and TRBJ1-4, with D perhaps matching TRBD1 (6 bases). This CDR3 is built from 14 residues. V dropped 8 bases and J dropped 3 bases, with 13 bases sitting between them. In germline, CDR1 is SNHLY, CDR2 FYNNEI. Here the CDR3 DNA reads TGTGCCAGCTTCGGGGGGGCGGCTAATGAAAAACTGTTTTTT. Its translation is CASFGGAANEKLFF.

Note on this clonotype: The junction does not match germline at one end; this may be a read error. The V call is TRBV11-2, the J call TRBJ2-1; D call uncertain. The CDR3 loop spans 11 amino acids. CDR1 SGHAT and CDR2 FQNNGV come from the germline V gene. The CDR3 loop reads CASSSSPARVF. CDR3 sequence (DNA): TGTGCCAGCAGCTCAAGCCCGGCCAGAGTCTTC.

V usage is TRBV4-2 and J usage is TRBJ2-3; perhaps TRBD2 as D (6 bases). V was pared by 3 bases and J by 1 base, with 17 bases between. Germline lookup yields CDR1 LGHNA and CDR2 YNFKEQ. The CDR3 loop spans 17 amino acids. This chain's CDR3 is CASSQASSARRTDTQYF. The CDR3 nucleotides read TGTGCCAGCAGCCAGGCGTCTAGCGCCCGTCGCACAGATACGCAGTATTTT.

The sample holds a few counts of this clonotype. This chain links TRBV10-1 with TRBJ2-2; D unclear. V was cut by 0 bases and J by 5 bases, with 13 bases left in between. This CDR3 contains 16 residues. Germline V CDR1 and CDR2: WNHNN, SYGVQD (reference sequence). CDR3 bases: TGCGCCAGCAGTGAGTCGAAAGTATTGGGGACCGGGGAGCTGTTTTTT. As protein: CASSESKVLGTGELFF.

In this sample, this clonotype turned up many times. V and J are TRBV27 and TRBJ1-2, with D uncertain. V lost 4 bases, J lost 4 bases, and 19 bases lay in between. Germline CDR1 is MNHEY and CDR2 is SMNVEV (reference sequence). This CDR3 region has 16 residues. The CDR3 loop is CASSSPKGLKGYGYTF. The CDR3 coding sequence is TGTGCCAGCAGTTCTCCTAAGGGCCTGAAGGGCTATGGCTACACCTTC.

At least ten counts were recorded for this clonotype. V usage is TRBV10-1 and J usage is TRBJ2-7, with D possibly being TRBD2 (5 bases). The CDR3 totals 13 residues. From germline, CDR1 is WNHNN and CDR2 SYGVQD (reference sequence). Trimming took 2 bases from V and 7 from J, leaving 12 bases between them. CDR3 DNA: TGCGCCAGCAGTGAGCTAATGGGGAGTGAGCAGTACTTC. Translated, it gives CASSELMGSEQYF.

This clonotype was counted only a few times. The CDR3 region is CASSLWTGAYEQYF. Written as DNA, the CDR3 is TGTGCCAGCAGCTTGTGGACAGGGGCCTACGAGCAGTACTTC. This chain connects TRBV7-9 to TRBJ2-7; 9 positions match TRBD1. This CDR3 comprises 14 residues. The junction had 2 bases not matched to a gene; V was cut back by 3 bases and J by 2 bases. Per the germline V gene, CDR1 is SEHNR and CDR2 is FQNEAQ (reference sequence).